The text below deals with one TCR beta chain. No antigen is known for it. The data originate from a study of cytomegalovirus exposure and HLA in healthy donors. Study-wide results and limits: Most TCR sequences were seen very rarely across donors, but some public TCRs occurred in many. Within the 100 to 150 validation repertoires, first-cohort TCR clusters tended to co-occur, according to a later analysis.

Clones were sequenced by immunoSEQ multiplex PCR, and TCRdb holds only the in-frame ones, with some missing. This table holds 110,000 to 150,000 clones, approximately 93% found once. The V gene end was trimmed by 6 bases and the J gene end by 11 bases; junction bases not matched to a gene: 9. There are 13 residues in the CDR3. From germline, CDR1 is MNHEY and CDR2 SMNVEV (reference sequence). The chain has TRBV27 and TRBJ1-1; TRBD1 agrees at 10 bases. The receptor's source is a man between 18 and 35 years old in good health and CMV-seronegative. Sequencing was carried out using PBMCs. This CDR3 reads CASSGTGERKAFF. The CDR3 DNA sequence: TGTGCCAGCAGCGGGACAGGGGAACGGAAGGCTTTCTTT.